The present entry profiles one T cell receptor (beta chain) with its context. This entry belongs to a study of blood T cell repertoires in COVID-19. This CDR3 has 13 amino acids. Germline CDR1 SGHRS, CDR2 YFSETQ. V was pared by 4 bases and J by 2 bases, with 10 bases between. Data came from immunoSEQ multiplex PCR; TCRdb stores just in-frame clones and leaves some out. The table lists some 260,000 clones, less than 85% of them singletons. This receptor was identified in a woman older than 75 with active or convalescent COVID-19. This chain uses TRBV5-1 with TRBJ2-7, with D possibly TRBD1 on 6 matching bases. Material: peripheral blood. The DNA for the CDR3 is TGCGCCAGCAGCCCCGGACAGCCCTACGAGCAGTACTTC. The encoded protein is CASSPGQPYEQYF. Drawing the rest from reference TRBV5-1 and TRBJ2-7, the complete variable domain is KAGVTQTPRYLIKTRGQQVTLSCSPISGHRSVSWYQQTPGQGLQFLFEYFSETQRNKGNFPGRFSGRQFSNSRSEMNVSTLELGDSALYLCASSPGQPYEQYFGPGTRLTVT.